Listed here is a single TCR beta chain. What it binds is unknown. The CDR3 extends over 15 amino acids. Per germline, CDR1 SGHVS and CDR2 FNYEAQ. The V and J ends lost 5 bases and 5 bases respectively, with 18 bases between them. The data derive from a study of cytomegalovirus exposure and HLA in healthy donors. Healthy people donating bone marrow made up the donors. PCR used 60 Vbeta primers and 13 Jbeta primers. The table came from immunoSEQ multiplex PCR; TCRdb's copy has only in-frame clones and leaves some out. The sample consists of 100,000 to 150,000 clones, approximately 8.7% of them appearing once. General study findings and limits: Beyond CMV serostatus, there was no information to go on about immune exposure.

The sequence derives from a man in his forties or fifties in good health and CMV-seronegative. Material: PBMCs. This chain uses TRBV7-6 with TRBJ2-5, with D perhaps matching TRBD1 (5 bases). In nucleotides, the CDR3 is TGTGCCAGCAGCCTCTCCCCAGGGATTTTTGAGACCCAGTACTTC. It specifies CASSLSPGIFETQYF. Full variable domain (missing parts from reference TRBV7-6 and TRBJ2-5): GAGVSQSPRYKVTKRGQDVALRCDPISGHVSLYWYRQALGQGPEFLTYFNYEAQQDKSGLPNDRFSAERPEGSISTLTIQRTEQRDSAMYRCASSLSPGIFETQYFGPGTRLLVL.